One TCR beta chain is described in this entry. As originally analysed: Cell counts per sample came from amplifying reference gene primers. Data came from immunoSEQ multiplex PCR; TCRdb stores just in-frame clones and leaves some out. Clonal size and the V and J genes are those of that table, whereas D and trimming came from the DNA. Counted here are almost 250,000 clones, around 90% occurring once; the ten biggest clones make up under 2%. The participants were between about 18 and 90 years old and came from under 25 US areas. Symptom resolution, clearance, or two negative PCRs marked donors in Cohort 3 as recovered. V gave up 5 bases and J gave up 0 bases; unmatched junction bases: 11. Per the germline V gene, CDR1 is SEHNR and CDR2 is FQNEAQ (reference sequence). This CDR3 is built from 18 residues. This specimen comes from a study of blood T cell repertoires in COVID-19.

The chain recombines TRBV7-9 with TRBJ2-3; 10 bases align to TRBD2. Material for sequencing was PBMCs or T cells enriched from blood (not recorded which). The sequence was collected from a woman between 45 and 65 years old who had recovered from COVID-19. The CDR3 spells CASSPGGLADTSTDTQYF. The CDR3 nucleotides are TGTGCCAGCAGCCCCGGCGGACTAGCGGATACTAGCACAGATACGCAGTATTTT.